This TCR beta chain stems from a study of a mutant IDH1 vaccine in newly diagnosed glioma. About the research overall: Patients received eight vaccinations in weeks 1, 3, 5, 7, 11, 15, 19, 23.

Study outcomes and limitations: Changes to the top peripheral T cell clonotypes appeared unrelated to pseudoprogression.

Regarding this clone: Its antigen remains unidentified.

Data came from immunoSEQ multiplex PCR; TCRdb stores just in-frame clones and leaves some out. Of 25,000 to 35,000 clones in the sample, around 89% were seen once. Time point here: week 23, last vaccination. One vaccine dose held 300 ug of mutant IDH1 20-mer peptide and came with topical imiquimod. This CDR3 region has 15 residues. Germline CDR1 is LGHNA and CDR2 is YSLEER. V gave up 1 base and J gave up 8 bases; unmatched junction bases: 6. V usage is TRBV4-3 and J usage is TRBJ1-4; 8 nucleotides line up with TRBD1. This TCR was sampled from a man aged 40-49 years with glioma. The starting material was PBMCs, obtained from a glioma patient whose treatment included an IDH1 peptide vaccine. CDR3 amino acids: CASSQAGQGGEKLFF. For the CDR3, the DNA is TGCGCCAGCAGCCAAGCCGGACAGGGAGGAGAAAAACTGTTTTTT.